Listed here are 29 T cell receptor beta chains from one sample, sequenced in a study of spatial heterogeneity in lung cancer. Specified time point: sample taken at primary tumor resection. No cells were sorted before sequencing. The whole RNA sequenced was extracted from tumor, nontumor lung or frozen PBMC. TCRdb reprocessed the 5' RACE reads via MiXCR and lists one record per CDR3 protein. The sample carries over 6,500 distinct CDR3 sequences, roughly 3.8% recorded once. The sequencing used normal lung tissue next to the tumor, collected at surgery. These receptor sequences come from a female donor with early-stage non-small cell lung cancer.

This clonotype has a count of ten or more. Since the library was made to target alpha chains, this beta chain is a stray read and its abundance is not meaningful. The chain carries TRBV20-1 and TRBJ2-6; 7 nucleotides agree with TRBD2. J lost 0 bases, V lost 1 base, and 9 bases had no gene match. Germline V gene sequence: CDR1 DFQATT, CDR2 SNEGSKA (reference sequence). CDR3 length equals 18 residues. The CDR3 loop is CSARVPAGLSSGANVLTF. As DNA, the CDR3 is TGCAGTGCTAGAGTTCCAGCGGGGCTAAGCTCTGGGGCCAACGTCCTGACTTTC.

As to this clonotype: This beta chain was picked up by a library intended for alpha chains and is off target, so its count carries little meaning. This chain links TRBV13 with TRBJ1-1, with 11 positions matching TRBD1. With V trimmed by 4 bases and J by 5 bases, 3 bases remained unmatched. This CDR3 spans 14 amino acids. Looked up from germline, CDR1 is PRHDT and CDR2 is FYEKMQ (reference sequence). CDR3 DNA: TGTGCCAGCAGCTGGGGACAGGGGGGGACTGAAGCTTTCTTT. The encoded protein is CASSWGQGGTEAFF.

This clonotype came up many times. For a library built for alpha chains, this beta chain is a stray read; little rests on its size. This chain uses TRBV28 with TRBJ2-5, with a weak D call TRBD1 (7 bases). In germline, CDR1 is MDHEN, CDR2 SYDVKM. V was shortened by 6 bases and J by 2 bases, with 19 bases between the two germline ends. CDR3 length: 16 amino acids. This CDR3 is CASSLRQGGEQETQYF. CDR3 nucleotide sequence: TGTGCCAGCAGCCTCCGACAGGGAGGTGAGCAAGAGACCCAGTACTTC.

This clonotype is deemed medium-sized. This beta chain is a stray read from a library made for alpha chains; its abundance is not meaningful. The rearrangement joins TRBV27 to TRBJ2-3; 11 bases agree with TRBD2. The CDR3 spans 13 residues. From germline, CDR1 is MNHEY and CDR2 SMNVEV (reference sequence). V lost 8 bases, J lost 6 bases, and 4 bases stayed unmatched. CDR3 in amino acids: CASGRTSGDTQYF. CDR3 coding DNA: TGTGCCAGCGGCAGGACTAGCGGGGATACGCAGTATTTT.

About this clonotype itself: Since the library was made to target alpha chains, this beta chain is a stray read and its abundance is not meaningful. This chain joins TRBV5-1 and TRBJ2-5; TRBD2 agrees at 9 bases. The CDR3 consists of 15 residues. The trim removed 2 bases at V and 2 bases at J, leaving 4 bases unmatched. Per the germline V gene, CDR1 is SGHRS and CDR2 is YFSETQ. The CDR3 region has the DNA TGCGCCAGCAGCTTTAGCGGGGGCCGACAAGAGACCCAGTACTTC. It encodes CASSFSGGRQETQYF.

This clonotype came up many times. The library was built for alpha chains, so this beta chain is an off-target read and its size means little. J is TRBJ2-3 and V is TRBV7-2; possible D gene TRBD2, 5 bases. Germline V CDR1 and CDR2: SGHTA, FQGNSA. This CDR3 contains 16 residues. Trimming removed 1 base at V and 6 bases at J, with 17 bases between. CDR3 residues: CASSLGWLGVQDTQYF. CDR3 coding DNA: TGTGCCAGCAGCTTAGGATGGCTCGGGGTCCAGGATACGCAGTATTTT.

This clonotype was counted at least ten times. This beta chain came through as a stray read in a library set up for alpha chains, and its size says little. The rearrangement links TRBV28 to TRBJ2-2; TRBD1 is a possible D gene (5 bases). V gave up 8 bases and J gave up 4 bases, with 17 bases separating them. Germline V gene lookup returns CDR1 MDHEN and CDR2 SYDVKM. The CDR3 contains 15 residues. CDR3 nucleotide sequence: TGTGCCAGCTGTGTCCTACGTCAGGGCACCGGGGAGCTGTTTTTT. It encodes CASCVLRQGTGELFF.

This clonotype was observed many times. This beta chain is off target for a library built for alpha chains, so its abundance means little. The V and J genes are TRBV6-2 or TRBV6-3 and TRBJ1-5; no reliable D call. The CDR3 consists of 14 residues. Trimming cost V 2 bases and J 0 bases, with 5 bases left between them. Germline values: CDR1 MNHEY, CDR2 SVGEGT. The CDR3 sequence is CASSYRDSNQPQHF. The CDR3 DNA sequence: TGTGCCAGCAGTTACCGGGATAGCAATCAGCCCCAGCATTTT.

Ten or more counts support this clonotype. In a library made to pick up alpha chains, this beta chain is a stray read with a size that means little. CDR3 sequence (DNA): TGCGCCAGCAGCGATACAGGGTTTGATGGCTACACCTTC. Amino acid sequence: CASSDTGFDGYTF. The V and J genes are TRBV5-1 and TRBJ1-2; possibly TRBD1 for D (6 bases). Germline V lookup: CDR1 SGHRS, CDR2 YFSETQ. This CDR3 comprises 13 residues. Trimming left V 4 bases short and J 6 bases short, with 13 bases between.

This clonotype showed up many times. Within a library made for alpha chains, this beta chain is off target, and its count is uninformative. The chain carries TRBV6-5 and TRBJ2-1; 10 nucleotides line up with TRBD2. Trimming removed 6 bases from V and 9 bases from J; junction bases left unmatched: 8. The CDR3 has 14 residues. The germline V gene encodes CDR1 MNHEY and CDR2 SVGAGI. The DNA for the CDR3 is TGTGCCAGCAGGCCCAGTGTAGCGGGGGGTGAGCAGTTCTTC. It specifies CASRPSVAGGEQFF.

Ten or more counts support this clonotype. A library made for alpha chains picked up this beta chain off target, so its size means little. The rearrangement joins TRBV29-1 to TRBJ2-2; D may match TRBD1 or TRBD2 (5 bases each). The ends were cut back, 4 bases at V and 5 bases at J, with 8 bases in the middle. In germline, CDR1 is SQVTM, CDR2 ANQGSEA. CDR3 length: 12 amino acids. The CDR3 loop reads CSVGWGTGELFF. The DNA of the CDR3 is TGCAGCGTTGGATGGGGGACCGGGGAGCTGTTTTTT.

This clonotype was seen many times. Found in a library prepared for alpha chains, this beta chain is an off-target read, and its abundance has little meaning. V is TRBV6-5 and J is TRBJ2-3; TRBD2 matches 9 bases. In germline, CDR1 is MNHEY, CDR2 SVGAGI. The CDR3 contains 16 residues. V gave up 6 bases and J gave up 7 bases; unmatched junction bases: 14. This CDR3 is CASSLSSAGGRNTQYF. CDR3 DNA: TGTGCCAGCAGCTTATCGTCCGCGGGGGGGCGAAATACGCAGTATTTT.

This clonotype was counted ten times or more. This beta chain appears as a stray read in a library generated for alpha chains; its size is not informative. The chain has TRBV20-1 and TRBJ2-5; 11 bases agree with TRBD2. V lost 6 bases and J lost 4; bases outside the gene matches: 13. The CDR3 is made up of 16 amino acids. Germline values: CDR1 DFQATT, CDR2 SNEGSKA (reference sequence). DNA for the CDR3: TGCAGTGCCACCCAGGGGGCTAGCGGGGGGCTAGAGACCCAGTACTTC. Its protein product is CSATQGASGGLETQYF.

This clonotype is deemed large. This beta chain is off target for a library built for alpha chains, so its abundance means little. This chain connects TRBV5-1 to TRBJ2-6; D is unresolved. The V and J ends lost 0 bases and 0 bases respectively, with 13 bases between them. The germline CDR1 and CDR2 sequences are SGHRS and YFSETQ. This CDR3 contains 18 residues. The CDR3 region is CASSLVLGPSSGANVLTF. CDR3 DNA: TGCGCCAGCAGCTTGGTCCTCGGTCCCAGCTCTGGGGCCAACGTCCTGACTTTC.

Ten or more counts support this clonotype. Little can be read into the size of this beta chain, an off-target read in a library designed for alpha chains. This chain uses TRBV7-9 with TRBJ1-2, with D perhaps matching TRBD1 (5 bases). The CDR3 is 14 amino acids. Germline CDR1 is SEHNR and CDR2 is FQNEAQ (reference sequence). The ends were cut back, 1 base at V and 2 bases at J, with 8 bases in the middle. CDR3 in amino acids: CASSLVSGNYGYTF. DNA of the CDR3: TGTGCCAGCAGCTTAGTGTCAGGGAACTATGGCTACACCTTC.

Remarks on this clonotype: This may stem from a read error, because a much larger clone lies one nucleotide away. This beta chain is an off-target read within a library intended for alpha chains, so its frequency means little. The V gene is TRBV10-1, the J gene TRBJ2-7; D is perhaps TRBD1 (6 bases). Germline assignment: CDR1 WNHNN and CDR2 SYGVQD (reference sequence). Deletions cut 10 bases from V and 5 bases from J, with 15 bases between. The CDR3 contains 12 residues. CDR3 in DNA: TGCGCCAACAGCCCCCGGGACAACGAGCAGTACTTC. Translation gives CANSPRDNEQYF.

This clonotype was picked up many times. For a library built for alpha chains, this beta chain is a stray read; little rests on its size. CDR3 nucleotides: TGTGCCAGCAGCCCCCCCGTTGTCTATGGCTACACCTTC. Protein sequence: CASSPPVVYGYTF. V usage is TRBV7-9 and J usage is TRBJ1-2; no clear D gene. The CDR3 contains 13 residues. Trimming pared 5 bases from V and 4 bases from J, leaving 11 bases between. Germline V lookup: CDR1 SEHNR, CDR2 FQNEAQ (reference sequence).

This clonotype showed up many times. Found in a library prepared for alpha chains, this beta chain is an off-target read, and its abundance has little meaning. The V and J genes are TRBV7-2 and TRBJ1-1; perhaps TRBD1 as D (6 bases). The V gene lost 4 bases and the J gene lost 0 bases, with 9 bases spanning the gap. Germline V gives CDR1 SGHTA, CDR2 FQGNSA. CDR3 size: 14 residues. CDR3 sequence (DNA): TGTGCCAGCAGCTGGGGACATTTGAACACTGAAGCTTTCTTT. This translates into CASSWGHLNTEAFF. Supplemented by reference TRBV7-2 and TRBJ1-1, the full variable domain reads GAGVSQSPSNKVTEKGKDVELRCDPISGHTALYWYRQSLGQGLEFLIYFQGNSAPDKSGLPSDRFSAERTGGSVSTLTIQRTQQEDSAVYLCASSWGHLNTEAFFGQGTRLTVV.

A note on this clonotype: This beta chain is a stray read from a library made for alpha chains; its abundance is not meaningful. This chain joins TRBV5-1 and TRBJ2-5; D is possibly TRBD2 (5 bases). The germline V and J ends were trimmed by 4 bases and 1 base, with 11 bases remaining between them. The V gene's germline CDR1 is SGHRS and CDR2 YFSETQ. The CDR3 spans 14 residues. The CDR3 reads CASSRAASQETQYF. Here the CDR3 DNA reads TGCGCCAGCAGCCGAGCGGCATCCCAAGAGACCCAGTACTTC.

About this clonotype: Since the library was made to target alpha chains, this beta chain is a stray read and its abundance is not meaningful. The rearrangement joins TRBV5-4 to TRBJ2-5; D call uncertain. This CDR3 is built from 12 residues. With 1 base removed from V and 5 bases from J, the gap between germline ends came to 6 bases. CDR1 and CDR2 from the germline V gene are SGHNT and YYREEE (reference sequence). CDR3 protein: CASSLFGETQYF. The CDR3 DNA reads TGTGCCAGCAGCTTGTTCGGGGAGACCCAGTACTTC.

This clonotype was observed many times. This beta chain was picked up by a library intended for alpha chains and is off target, so its count carries little meaning. This chain connects TRBV6-5 to TRBJ2-5; the D gene could be TRBD1 or TRBD2 (5 bases each). Germline-derived CDR1 and CDR2 are MNHEY and SVGAGI. The V end was cut by 0 bases, the J end by 6 bases, with 11 bases between. The CDR3 is 14 residues long. The CDR3 sequence: CASSYSNGAKTQYF. In nucleotides, the CDR3 is TGTGCCAGCAGTTACTCGAACGGGGCGAAGACCCAGTACTTC.

Ten or more counts support this clonotype. Being off target in a library aimed at alpha chains, this beta chain has a size of little meaning. This chain joins TRBV29-1 and TRBJ2-2; no reliable D call. Germline assignment: CDR1 SQVTM and CDR2 ANQGSEA. This CDR3 has 13 residues. Trimming left V 6 bases short and J 5 bases short, with 13 bases between. CDR3 DNA sequence: TGCAGCGTGAAAGGGATGGAAACCGGGGAGCTGTTTTTT. Translated: CSVKGMETGELFF.

On this clonotype itself: Found in a library prepared for alpha chains, this beta chain is an off-target read, and its abundance has little meaning. The rearrangement joins TRBV27 to TRBJ1-2; 7 bases fit TRBD1. Per germline, CDR1 MNHEY and CDR2 SMNVEV (reference sequence). V lost 0 bases and J lost 6; bases outside the gene matches: 4. The CDR3 consists of 14 residues. In DNA form, the CDR3 reads TGTGCCAGCAGTTTATCAGGGGGCGCGCATGGCTACACCTTC. Encoded protein: CASSLSGGAHGYTF.

Within the sample, this clonotype is large (0.1 to 1%). This beta chain represents an off-target read in a library built for alpha chains; its size is of limited meaning. This chain joins TRBV29-1 and TRBJ2-2; 9 bases are a match to TRBD2. Germline CDR1 SQVTM, CDR2 ANQGSEA. The ends lost 3 bases at V and 5 bases at J; junction bases unmatched: 1. This CDR3 is 13 amino acids long. CDR3 nucleotides: TGCAGCGTTGACCTAGCGGGGACCGGGGAGCTGTTTTTT. Protein sequence: CSVDLAGTGELFF.

This clonotype was detected ten times or more. This beta chain was picked up by a library intended for alpha chains and is off target, so its count carries little meaning. The rearrangement joins TRBV18 to TRBJ2-1; maybe TRBD2 (7 bases). This CDR3 contains 14 residues. Germline CDR1 is KGHSH and CDR2 is LQKENI. Trimming took off 2 bases at V and 8 bases at J, with 13 bases between the two ends. Here the CDR3 reads CASSPGGGAHEQFF. The CDR3 DNA sequence: TGTGCCAGCTCACCAGGTGGGGGGGCGCATGAGCAGTTCTTC.

The count of this clonotype is one. This beta chain is a stray sequence in a library constructed for alpha chains; its clone size is not meaningful. This chain connects TRBV12-3 or TRBV12-4 to TRBJ1-4; 8 bases match TRBD1. V shed 6 bases and J 7 bases; nucleotides not matched to a gene: 7. CDR3 size: 14 residues. CDR3 loop: CASSQTGAGEKLFF. The CDR3 nucleotides read TGTGCCAGCAGCCAGACAGGGGCGGGTGAAAAACTGTTTTTT.

At least ten counts were recorded for this clonotype. In a library made to pick up alpha chains, this beta chain is a stray read with a size that means little. The chain recombines TRBV7-9 with TRBJ2-3; 8 bases match TRBD1. The CDR3 spans 15 residues. V was pared by 3 bases and J by 2 bases, with 4 bases of the junction left unmatched. CDR1 SEHNR and CDR2 FQNEAQ come from the germline V gene (reference sequence). The DNA for the CDR3 is TGTGCCAGCAGCTTCGAACAGGGGGTCACAGATACGCAGTATTTT. Protein product: CASSFEQGVTDTQYF. The full variable domain, in which reference TRBV7-9 and TRBJ2-3 provide the parts outside the CDR3, is DTGVSQNPRHKITKRGQNVTFRCDPISEHNRLYWYRQTLGQGPEFLTYFQNEAQLEKSRLLSDRFSAERPKGSFSTLEIQRTEQGDSAMYLCASSFEQGVTDTQYFGPGTRLTVL.

At least ten counts were recorded for this clonotype. A library prepared for alpha chains yielded this beta chain as an off-target read; its size is of little meaning. The J gene is TRBJ1-2, the V gene TRBV15, with D tentatively TRBD1 (5 bases). The V and J ends lost 0 bases and 7 bases respectively, with 12 bases between them. CDR3 size: 14 residues. CDR1 is LNHNV, CDR2 YYDKDF, per germline (reference sequence). Here the CDR3 reads CATSRDTQAGGYTF. In DNA, the CDR3 is TGTGCCACCAGCAGAGATACACAGGCTGGTGGCTACACCTTC.

This clonotype has a count of ten or more. Being off target in a library aimed at alpha chains, this beta chain has a size of little meaning. This sequence joins TRBV2 and TRBJ2-3, with D possibly matching TRBD2 (5 bases). Germline CDR1 SNHLY, CDR2 FYNNEI. The CDR3 is 14 residues long. Trimming took off 1 base at V and 2 bases at J, with 7 bases between the two ends. CDR3 nucleotide sequence: TGTGCCAGCAGTGAAGTACTAGACACAGATACGCAGTATTTT. Translated: CASSEVLDTDTQYF.